This T cell receptor beta chain was obtained from a study of CD8 T cells in ankylosing spondylitis. This CDR3 is 16 amino acids long. The V end was cut by 6 bases, the J end by 7 bases, with 22 bases between. CDR1 and CDR2 from the germline V gene are LNHDA and SQIVND (reference sequence). In regard to this clonotype: Its antigen is undetermined.

Quantitative 5'-RACE with molecular barcodes generated TCR beta libraries. Using its own MiXCR run on the 5' RACE reads, TCRdb lists one record per CDR3 protein. The profile shows under 250,000 distinct CDR3 sequences, roughly 32% of them singletons. General study findings and limits: Earlier authors reported some of these motif variants in reactive arthritis synovial fluid and blood. Matched ankylosing spondylitis synovial fluid reportedly contained a significantly enriched population of disease-linked clones. Among TCR beta sequences, a motif of roughly 8 highly homologous variants appeared characteristic of ankylosing spondylitis blood.

The clonotype was recovered from a male donor with ankylosing spondylitis or in good health (not recorded which). The chain joins TRBV19 to TRBJ2-1; TRBD1 is a possible D gene (5 bases). Sequencing was carried out using blood, either unsorted or a sorted T cell fraction (not recorded which). The CDR3 region has the DNA TGTGCCAGTAGCCCTACAGGATGGGCTTTTTGGAATGAGCAGTTCTTC. This sequence encodes CASSPTGWAFWNEQFF.